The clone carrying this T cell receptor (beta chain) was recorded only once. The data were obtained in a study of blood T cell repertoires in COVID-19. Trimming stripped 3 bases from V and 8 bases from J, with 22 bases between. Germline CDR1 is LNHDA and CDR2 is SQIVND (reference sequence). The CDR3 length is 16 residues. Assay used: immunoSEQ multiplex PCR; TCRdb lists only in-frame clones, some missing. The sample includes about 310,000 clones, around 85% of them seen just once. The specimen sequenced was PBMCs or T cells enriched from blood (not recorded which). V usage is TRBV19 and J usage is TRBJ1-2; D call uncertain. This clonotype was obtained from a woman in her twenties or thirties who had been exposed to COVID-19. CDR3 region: CASSIFEGRSRGGYTF. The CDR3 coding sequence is TGTGCCAGTAGTATCTTTGAGGGCCGCTCCCGAGGGGGCTACACCTTC. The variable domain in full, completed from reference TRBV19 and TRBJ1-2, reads DGGITQSPKYLFRKEGQNVTLSCEQNLNHDAMYWYRQDPGQGLRLIYYSQIVNDFQKGDIAEGYSVSREKKESFPLTVTSAQKNPTAFYLCASSIFEGRSRGGYTFGSGTRLTVV.